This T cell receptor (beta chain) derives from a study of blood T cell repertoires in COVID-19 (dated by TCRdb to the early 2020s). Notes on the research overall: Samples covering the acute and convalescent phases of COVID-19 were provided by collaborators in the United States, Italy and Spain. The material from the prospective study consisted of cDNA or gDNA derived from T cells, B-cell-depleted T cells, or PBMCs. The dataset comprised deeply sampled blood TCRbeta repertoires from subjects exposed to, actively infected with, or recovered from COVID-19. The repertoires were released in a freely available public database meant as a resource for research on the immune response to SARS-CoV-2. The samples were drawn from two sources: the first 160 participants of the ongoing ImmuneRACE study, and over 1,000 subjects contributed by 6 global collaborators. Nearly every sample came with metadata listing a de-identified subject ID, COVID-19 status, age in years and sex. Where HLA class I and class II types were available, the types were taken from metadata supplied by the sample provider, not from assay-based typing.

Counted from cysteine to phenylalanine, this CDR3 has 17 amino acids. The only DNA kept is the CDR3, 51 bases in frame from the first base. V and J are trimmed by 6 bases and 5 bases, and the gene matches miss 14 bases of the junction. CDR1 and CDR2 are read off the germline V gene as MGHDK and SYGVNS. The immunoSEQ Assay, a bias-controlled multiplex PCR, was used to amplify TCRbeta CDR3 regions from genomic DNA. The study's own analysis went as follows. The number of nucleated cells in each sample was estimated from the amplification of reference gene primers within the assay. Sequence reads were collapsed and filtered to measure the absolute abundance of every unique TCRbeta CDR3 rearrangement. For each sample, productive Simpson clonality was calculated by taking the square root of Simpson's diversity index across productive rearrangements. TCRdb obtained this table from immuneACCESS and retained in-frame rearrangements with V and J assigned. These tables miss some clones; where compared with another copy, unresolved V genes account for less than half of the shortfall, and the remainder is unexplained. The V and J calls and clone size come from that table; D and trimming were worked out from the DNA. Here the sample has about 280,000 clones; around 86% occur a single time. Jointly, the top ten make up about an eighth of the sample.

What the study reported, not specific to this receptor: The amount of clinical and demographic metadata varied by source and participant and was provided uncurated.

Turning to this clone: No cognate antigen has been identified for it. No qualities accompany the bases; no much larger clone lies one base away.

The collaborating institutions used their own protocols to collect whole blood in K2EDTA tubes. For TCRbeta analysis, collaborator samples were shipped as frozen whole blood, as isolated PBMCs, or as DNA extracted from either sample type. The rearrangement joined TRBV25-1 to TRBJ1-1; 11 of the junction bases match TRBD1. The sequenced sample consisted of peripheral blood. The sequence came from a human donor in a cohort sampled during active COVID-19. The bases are TGTGCCAGCAGACGCTCCGGGACAGGGGGAGTAGGGACTGAAGCTTTCTTT. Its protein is CASRRSGTGGVGTEAFF.